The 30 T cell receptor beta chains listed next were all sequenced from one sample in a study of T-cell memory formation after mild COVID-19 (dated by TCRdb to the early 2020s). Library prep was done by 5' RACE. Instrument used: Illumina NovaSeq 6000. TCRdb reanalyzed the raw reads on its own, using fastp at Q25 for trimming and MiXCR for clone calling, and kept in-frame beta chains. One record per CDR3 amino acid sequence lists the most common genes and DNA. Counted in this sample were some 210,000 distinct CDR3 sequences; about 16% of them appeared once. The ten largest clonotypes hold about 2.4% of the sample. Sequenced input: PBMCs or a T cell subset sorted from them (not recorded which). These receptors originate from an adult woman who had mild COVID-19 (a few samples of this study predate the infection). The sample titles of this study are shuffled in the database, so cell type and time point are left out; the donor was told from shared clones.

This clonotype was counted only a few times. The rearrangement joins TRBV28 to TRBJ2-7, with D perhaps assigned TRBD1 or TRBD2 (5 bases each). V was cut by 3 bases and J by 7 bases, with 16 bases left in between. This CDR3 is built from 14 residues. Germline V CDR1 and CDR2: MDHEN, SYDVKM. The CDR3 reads CASSFSGGRREQYF. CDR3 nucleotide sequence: TGTGCCAGCAGTTTTTCTGGGGGTAGGAGGGAGCAGTACTTC. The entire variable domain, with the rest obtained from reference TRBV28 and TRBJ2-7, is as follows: DVKVTQSSRYLVKRTGEKVFLECVQDMDHENMFWYRQDPGLGLRLIYFSYDVKMKEKGDIPEGYSVSREKKERFSLILESASTNQTSMYLCASSFSGGRREQYFGPGTRLTVT.

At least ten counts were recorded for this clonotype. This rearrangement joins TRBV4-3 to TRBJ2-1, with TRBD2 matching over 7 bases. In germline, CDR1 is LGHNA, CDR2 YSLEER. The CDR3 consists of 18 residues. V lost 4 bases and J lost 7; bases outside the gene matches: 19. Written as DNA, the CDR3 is TGCGCCAGCAGCCCCCTCGGTCATATCAGCGGGATGGGTAATGAGCAGTTCTTC. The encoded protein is CASSPLGHISGMGNEQFF.

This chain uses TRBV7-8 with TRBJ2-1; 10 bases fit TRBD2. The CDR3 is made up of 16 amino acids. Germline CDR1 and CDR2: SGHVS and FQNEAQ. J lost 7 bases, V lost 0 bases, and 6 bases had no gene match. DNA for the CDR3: TGTGCCAGCAGCTTAGCTTCCGCGACTAGCGGGAATGAGCAGTTCTTC. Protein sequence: CASSLASATSGNEQFF.

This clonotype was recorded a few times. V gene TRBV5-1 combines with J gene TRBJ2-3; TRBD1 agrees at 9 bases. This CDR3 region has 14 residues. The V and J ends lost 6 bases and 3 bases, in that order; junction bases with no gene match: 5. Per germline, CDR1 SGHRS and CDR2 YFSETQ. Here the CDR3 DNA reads TGCGCCAGCAAACAGGGGGCAGGGACAGATACGCAGTATTTT. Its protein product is CASKQGAGTDTQYF.

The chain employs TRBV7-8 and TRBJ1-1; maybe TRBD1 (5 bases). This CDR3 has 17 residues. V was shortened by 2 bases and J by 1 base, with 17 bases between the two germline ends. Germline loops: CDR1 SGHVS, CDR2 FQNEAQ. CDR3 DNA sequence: TGTGCCAGCAGCTTACTCTACTCTCCGGGGCGGAACACTGAAGCTTTCTTT. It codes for CASSLLYSPGRNTEAFF.

The CDR3 coding sequence is TGTGCCAGCAGCCACTTTCTCCTAGCGGGGGGCTCAGATACGCAGTATTTT. Protein sequence: CASSHFLLAGGSDTQYF. This chain links TRBV3-1 with TRBJ2-3, with 11 bases identical to TRBD2. The CDR3 is made up of 17 amino acids. V was clipped by 3 bases and J by 4 bases; unmatched bases: 9. Germline V CDR1 and CDR2: LGHDT, YNNKEL (reference sequence).

The CDR3, as DNA: TGTGCCAGCTCACAATCGACGTCCGGGGAGCTGTTTTTT. Its protein is CASSQSTSGELFF. The J gene is TRBJ2-2, the V gene TRBV18; D remains unclear. V lost 4 bases, J lost 6 bases, and 9 bases lay in between. The germline CDR1 and CDR2 sequences are KGHSH and LQKENI. CDR3 length: 13 residues.

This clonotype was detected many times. The DNA for the CDR3 is TGTGCCACCAGTGATCCGAGAGGGGAAGAGACCCAGTACTTC. It encodes CATSDPRGEETQYF. The chain couples TRBV24-1 to TRBJ2-5; possibly TRBD1 or TRBD2 for D (5 bases each). The CDR3 extends over 14 amino acids. CDR1 and CDR2 (germline): KGHDR, SFDVKD. V was clipped by 3 bases and J by 3 bases, with 10 bases between them.

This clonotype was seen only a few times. The CDR3 is CASSSQRGRADTQYF. CDR3 bases: TGTGCCAGCAGCTCGCAGCGGGGCAGGGCAGATACGCAGTATTTT. This sequence joins TRBV7-2 and TRBJ2-3, with 7 bases lining up with TRBD2. The CDR3 is made up of 15 amino acids. With 4 bases clipped from V and 4 bases from J, the junction kept 8 bases outside the gene matches. Germline assignment: CDR1 SGHTA and CDR2 FQGNSA.

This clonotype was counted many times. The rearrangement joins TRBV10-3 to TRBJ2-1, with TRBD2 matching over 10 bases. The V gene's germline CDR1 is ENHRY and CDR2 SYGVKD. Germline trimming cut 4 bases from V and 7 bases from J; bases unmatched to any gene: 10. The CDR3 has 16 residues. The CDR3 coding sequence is TGTGCCATCAGTGTGGGGCTAGCGGGAGATAGGAATGAGCAGTTCTTC. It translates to CAISVGLAGDRNEQFF.

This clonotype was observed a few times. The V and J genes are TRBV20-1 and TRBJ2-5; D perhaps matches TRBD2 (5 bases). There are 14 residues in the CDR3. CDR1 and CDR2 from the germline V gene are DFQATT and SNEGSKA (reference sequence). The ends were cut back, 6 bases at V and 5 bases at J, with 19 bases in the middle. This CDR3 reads CSASLRIAMETQYF. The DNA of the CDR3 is TGCAGTGCGTCATTGAGGATAGCGATGGAGACCCAGTACTTC.

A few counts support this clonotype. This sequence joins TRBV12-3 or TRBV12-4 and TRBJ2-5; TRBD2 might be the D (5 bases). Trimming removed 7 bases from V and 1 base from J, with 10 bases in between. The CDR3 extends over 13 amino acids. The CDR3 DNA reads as TGTGCCAGCACCCTGGGAGCCCAAGAGACCCAGTACTTC. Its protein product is CASTLGAQETQYF.

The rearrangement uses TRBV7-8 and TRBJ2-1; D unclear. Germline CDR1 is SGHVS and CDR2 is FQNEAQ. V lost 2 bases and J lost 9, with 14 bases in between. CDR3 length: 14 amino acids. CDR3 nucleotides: TGTGCCAGCAGCTTAAAGCTCCCCCCGGGTGAGCAGTTCTTC. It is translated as CASSLKLPPGEQFF.

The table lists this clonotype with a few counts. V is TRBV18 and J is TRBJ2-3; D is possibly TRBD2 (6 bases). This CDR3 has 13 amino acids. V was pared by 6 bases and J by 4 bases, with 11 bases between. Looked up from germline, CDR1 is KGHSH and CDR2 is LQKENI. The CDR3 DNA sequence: TGTGCCAGCTCGGAGGGAAGCGCAGATACGCAGTATTTT. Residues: CASSEGSADTQYF.

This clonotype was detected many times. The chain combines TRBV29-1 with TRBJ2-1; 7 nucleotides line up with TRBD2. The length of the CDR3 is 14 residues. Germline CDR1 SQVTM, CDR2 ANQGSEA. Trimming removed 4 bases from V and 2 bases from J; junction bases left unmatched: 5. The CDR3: CSVVGGGTYNEQFF. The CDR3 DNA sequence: TGCAGCGTTGTGGGCGGGGGTACCTACAATGAGCAGTTCTTC.

In DNA form, the CDR3 reads TGTGCCAGCAGCAAGGATCCCGGGACACCGAGCTCCTACGAGCAGTACTTC. This gives the protein CASSKDPGTPSSYEQYF. The J gene is TRBJ2-7, the V gene TRBV21-1; the D call TRBD1 from the table was never checked on the DNA. TRBV21-1 is tagged as a pseudogene. CDR3 length: 17 amino acids.

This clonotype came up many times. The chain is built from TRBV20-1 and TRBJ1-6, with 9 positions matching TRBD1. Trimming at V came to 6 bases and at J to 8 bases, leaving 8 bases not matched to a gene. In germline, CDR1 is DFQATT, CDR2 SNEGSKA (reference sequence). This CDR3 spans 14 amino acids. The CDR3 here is CSAGTGPGDSPLHF. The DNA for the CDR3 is TGCAGTGCCGGGACAGGGCCAGGGGATTCACCCCTCCACTTT.

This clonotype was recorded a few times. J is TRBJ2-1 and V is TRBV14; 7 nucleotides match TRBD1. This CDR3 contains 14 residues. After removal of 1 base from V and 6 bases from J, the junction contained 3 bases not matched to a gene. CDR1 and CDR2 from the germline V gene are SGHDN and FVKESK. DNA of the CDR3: TGTGCCAGCAGCCAAGGACAGGGTGTCAATGAGCAGTTCTTC. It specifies CASSQGQGVNEQFF.

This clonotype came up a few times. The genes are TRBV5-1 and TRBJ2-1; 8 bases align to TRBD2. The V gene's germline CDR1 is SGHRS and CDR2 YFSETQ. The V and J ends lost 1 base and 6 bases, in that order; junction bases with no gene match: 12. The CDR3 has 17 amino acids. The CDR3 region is CASSLYPSGRGLNEQFF. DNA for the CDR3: TGCGCCAGCAGCTTGTATCCCAGCGGGAGAGGACTCAATGAGCAGTTCTTC.

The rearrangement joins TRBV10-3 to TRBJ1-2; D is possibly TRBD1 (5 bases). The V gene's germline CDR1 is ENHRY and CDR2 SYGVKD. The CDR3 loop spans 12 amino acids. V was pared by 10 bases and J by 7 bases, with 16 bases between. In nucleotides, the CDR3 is TGTGCCACCCAAAGGGGCCGTGGTGGCTACACCTTC. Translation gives CATQRGRGGYTF.

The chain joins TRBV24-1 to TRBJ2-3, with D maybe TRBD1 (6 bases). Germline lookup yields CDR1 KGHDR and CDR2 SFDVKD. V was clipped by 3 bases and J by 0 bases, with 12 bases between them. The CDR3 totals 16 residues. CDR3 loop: CATSDPGTSSTDTQYF. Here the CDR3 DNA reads TGTGCCACCAGTGATCCAGGGACATCAAGCACAGATACGCAGTATTTT.

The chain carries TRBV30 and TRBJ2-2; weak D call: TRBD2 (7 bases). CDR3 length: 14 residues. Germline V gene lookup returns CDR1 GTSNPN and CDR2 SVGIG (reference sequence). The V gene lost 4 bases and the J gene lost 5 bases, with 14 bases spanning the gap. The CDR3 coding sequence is TGTGCCTGGACCCCCGGGGGGCGTACCGGGGAGCTGTTTTTT. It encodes CAWTPGGRTGELFF.

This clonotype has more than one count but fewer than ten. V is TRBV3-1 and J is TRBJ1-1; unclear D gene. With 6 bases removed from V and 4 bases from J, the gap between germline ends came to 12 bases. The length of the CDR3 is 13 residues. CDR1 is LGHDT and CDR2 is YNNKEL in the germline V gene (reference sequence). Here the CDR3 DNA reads TGTGCCAGCAGACAACATCAAGGCACTGAAGCTTTCTTT. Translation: CASRQHQGTEAFF.

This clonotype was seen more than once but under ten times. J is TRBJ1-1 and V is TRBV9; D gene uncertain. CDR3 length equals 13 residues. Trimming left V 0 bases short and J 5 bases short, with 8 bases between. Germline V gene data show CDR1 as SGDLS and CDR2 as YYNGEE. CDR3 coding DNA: TGTGCCAGCAGCGTAGAACTGGTAACTGAAGCTTTCTTT. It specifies CASSVELVTEAFF.

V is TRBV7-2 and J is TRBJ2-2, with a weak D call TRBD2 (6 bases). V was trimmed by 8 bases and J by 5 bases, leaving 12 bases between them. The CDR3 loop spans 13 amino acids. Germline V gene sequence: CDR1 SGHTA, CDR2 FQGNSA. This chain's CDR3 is CASGPRGTGELFF. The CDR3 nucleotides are TGTGCCAGCGGACCGCGGGGAACCGGGGAGCTGTTTTTT.

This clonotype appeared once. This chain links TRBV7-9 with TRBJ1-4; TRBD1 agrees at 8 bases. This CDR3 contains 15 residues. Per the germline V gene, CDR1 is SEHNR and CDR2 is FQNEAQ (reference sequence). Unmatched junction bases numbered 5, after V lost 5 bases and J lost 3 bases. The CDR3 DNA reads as TGTGCCAGCAGCACAGGGGGAGGGCCTAATGAAAAACTGTTTTTT. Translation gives CASSTGGGPNEKLFF.

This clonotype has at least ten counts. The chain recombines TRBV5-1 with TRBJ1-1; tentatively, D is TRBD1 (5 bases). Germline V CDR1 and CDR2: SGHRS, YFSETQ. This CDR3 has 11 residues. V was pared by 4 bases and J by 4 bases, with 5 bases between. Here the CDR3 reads CASSRGTEAFF. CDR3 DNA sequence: TGCGCCAGCAGCAGGGGCACTGAAGCTTTCTTT.

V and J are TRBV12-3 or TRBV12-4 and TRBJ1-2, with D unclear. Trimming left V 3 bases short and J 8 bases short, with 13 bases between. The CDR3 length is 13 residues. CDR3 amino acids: CASSLYGAGGYTF. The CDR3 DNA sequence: TGTGCCAGCAGTTTGTACGGCGCGGGCGGCTACACCTTC.

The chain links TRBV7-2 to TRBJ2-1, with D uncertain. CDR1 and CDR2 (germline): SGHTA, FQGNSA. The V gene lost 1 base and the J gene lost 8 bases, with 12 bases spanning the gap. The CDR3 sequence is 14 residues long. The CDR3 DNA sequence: TGTGCCAGCAGCTTAGGACTGTCCGTCGATGAGCAGTTCTTC. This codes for CASSLGLSVDEQFF.

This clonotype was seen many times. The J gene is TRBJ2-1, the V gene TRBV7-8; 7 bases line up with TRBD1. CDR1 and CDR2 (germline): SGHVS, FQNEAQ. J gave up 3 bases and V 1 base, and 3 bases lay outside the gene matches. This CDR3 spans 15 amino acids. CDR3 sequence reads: CASSLGGGLYNEQFF. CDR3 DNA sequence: TGTGCCAGCAGCTTAGGAGGGGGCCTCTACAATGAGCAGTTCTTC. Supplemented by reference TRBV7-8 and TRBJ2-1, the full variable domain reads GAGVSQSPRYKVAKRGQDVALRCDPISGHVSLFWYQQALGQGPEFLTYFQNEAQLDKSGLPSDRFFAERPEGSVSTLKIQRTQQEDSAVYLCASSLGGGLYNEQFFGPGTRLTVL.